This is a list of T cell receptor beta chains from one sample in a study of blood T cell repertoires in COVID-19. The table came from immunoSEQ multiplex PCR; TCRdb's copy has only in-frame clones and leaves some out. The sample consists of 120,000 to 150,000 clones, around 81% of them appearing once. Sequencing was carried out using peripheral blood. All receptors come from a woman in her forties with active or convalescent COVID-19. Both conserved end residues are part of each CDR3. Fields, in order: clone size, J gene, V gene, D gene, CDR3 DNA, CDR3 protein. D genes are given only for firm matches. Part of the rows lack a size; the others show once, few, many or a class for expanded clones.

. | TRBJ2-7 | TRBV4-3 | TRBD1 | TGCGCCAGCATCGGACAGGGGGAGTGGTACGAGCAGTACTTC | CASIGQGEWYEQYF
. | TRBJ1-1 | TRBV15 | TRBD1 | TGTGCCACCAGCTTGGGGACAGGGGGAAAAACTGAAGCTTTCTTT | CATSLGTGGKTEAFF
. | TRBJ2-5 | TRBV14 | TRBD1 | TGTGCCAGCAGCCGACAGGGAATGGATGAGACCCAGTACTTC | CASSRQGMDETQYF
. | TRBJ1-6 | TRBV6-5 | TRBD1 | TGTGCCAGCAGCTGGGACAGTCTTTCTCATTCACCCCTCCACTTT | CASSWDSLSHSPLHF
. | TRBJ1-1 | TRBV5-8 | . | TGTGCCAGCAGCTTGTTAGCCGTGAACACTGAAGCTTTCTTT | CASSLLAVNTEAFF
. | TRBJ1-4 | TRBV5-1 | TRBD1 | TGCGCCAGCAGCTTACAGGGGGGAGAAAAACTGTTTTTT | CASSLQGGEKLFF
. | TRBJ2-1 | TRBV7-9 | . | TGTGCCAGCAGCTTATCTGGGCAGGGAGGCAATGAGCAGTTCTTC | CASSLSGQGGNEQFF
. | TRBJ2-1 | TRBV4-3 | TRBD2 | TGCGCCAGCAGCCAGCAAACTAGCGGGAGGGTGGATGAGCAGTTCTTC | CASSQQTSGRVDEQFF
. | TRBJ1-1 | TRBV27 | . | TGTGCCAGCACCCAATCCTGGAGCACTGAAGCTTTCTTT | CASTQSWSTEAFF
. | TRBJ2-1 | TRBV9 | . | TGTGCCAGCAGCGTACCCAGTCATGAGCAGTTCTTC | CASSVPSHEQFF
. | TRBJ2-3 | TRBV28 | . | TGTGCCAGCGGAGAGGAGGGGCTAGAAGATACGCAGTATTTT | CASGEEGLEDTQYF
. | TRBJ2-7 | TRBV4-2 | TRBD2 | TGTGCCAGCAGCCAGGGACTAGCGGGGCCTTTAAGCTCCTACGAGCAGTACTTC | CASSQGLAGPLSSYEQYF
. | TRBJ2-7 | TRBV19 | TRBD2 | TGTGCCAGTAGTATCGGGCGGGGGAGCTCCTACGAGCAGTACTTC | CASSIGRGSSYEQYF
. | TRBJ1-2 | TRBV19 | TRBD1 | TGTGCCAGTACCTCCAGGGGGCGCTTTGAGGGCTACACCTTC | CASTSRGRFEGYTF
. | TRBJ2-3 | TRBV2 | TRBD1 | TGTGCCAGCAGCAGACAGGGAACAGATACGCAGTATTTT | CASSRQGTDTQYF
. | TRBJ1-3 | TRBV7-9 | . | TGTGCCAGCTCGGGAAACACCATATATTTT | CASSGNTIYF
. | TRBJ2-3 | TRBV19 | . | TGTGCCAGTAGTATGAGGCGGGGCGGAGGCGCAGATACGCAGTATTTT | CASSMRRGGGADTQYF
. | TRBJ1-1 | TRBV18 | . | TGTGCCAGCTCAGATCAGGGTTCCACTGAAGCTTTCTTT | CASSDQGSTEAFF
. | TRBJ2-1 | TRBV10-1 | TRBD1 | TGCGCCAGCAGTGAGGGGGGACAGCCCACGACCGGTGAGCAGTTCTTC | CASSEGGQPTTGEQFF
. | TRBJ2-1 | TRBV6-5 | TRBD2 | TGTGCCAGCAGGAGGGGACTAGACACTTACAATGAGCAGTTCTTC | CASRRGLDTYNEQFF
. | TRBJ2-7 | TRBV5-1 | TRBD2 | TGCGCCAGCAGCTTGGCGAGCGGGGGAATCAACGAGCAGTACTTC | CASSLASGGINEQYF
once | TRBJ1-1 | TRBV18 | TRBD1 | TGTGCCAGCTCACGGGGGACAGGGTCGAACACTGAAGCTTTCTTT | CASSRGTGSNTEAFF
. | TRBJ1-2 | TRBV2 | TRBD1 | TGTGCCAGCAGTGAGAGGACAGGTGACTATGGCTACACCTTC | CASSERTGDYGYTF
few | TRBJ1-4 | TRBV7-2 | TRBD1 | TGTGCCAGCAGCTTAGTTGGGACAGGGGGTGAAAAACTGTTTTTT | CASSLVGTGGEKLFF
. | TRBJ1-2 | TRBV11-2 | TRBD1 | TGTGCCCTCGGGGACAGGGGCTCCTATGGCTACACCTTC | CALGDRGSYGYTF
. | TRBJ2-3 | TRBV18 | TRBD2 | TGTGCCAGCTCATCAACTAGCGGGAGTCCAGATACGCAGTATTTT | CASSSTSGSPDTQYF
. | TRBJ2-2 | TRBV7-2 | TRBD2 | TGTGCCAGCAGTCTAGGGGCCAGCGGGAGGTCTTCCGGGGAGCTGTTTTTT | CASSLGASGRSSGELFF
. | TRBJ2-3 | TRBV5-1 | . | TGCGCCAGCAGCCCGGCGGGGGCCCTCACAGATACGCAGTATTTT | CASSPAGALTDTQYF
. | TRBJ1-5 | TRBV7-2 | . | TGTGCCAGCAGCTCCGCCTCACATATTAGCAATCAGCCCCAGCATTTT | CASSSASHISNQPQHF
. | TRBJ2-6 | TRBV5-1 | . | TGCGCCAGCAGCTTGGCCAGGGGGGCCAACGTCCTGACTTTC | CASSLARGANVLTF
. | TRBJ2-2 | TRBV19 | TRBD1 | TGTGCCAGTAGTATGCGTCTTGTGACAGGGGGTTCCGGGGAGCTGTTTTTT | CASSMRLVTGGSGELFF
. | TRBJ2-3 | TRBV28 | . | TGTGCCAGCAAGGGCGGACTCGCCCGCCTCACAGATACGCAGTATTTT | CASKGGLARLTDTQYF
. | TRBJ2-7 | TRBV30 | . | TGTGCCTGGGCGGACAGTTTTCGCGAGCAGTACTTC | CAWADSFREQYF
once | TRBJ1-5 | TRBV3-1/TRBV3-2 | . | TGTGCCAGCAGCCGGGGGGGGCAGAGCAATCAGCCCCAGCATTTT | CASSRGGQSNQPQHF
. | TRBJ1-4 | TRBV5-6 | TRBD1 | TGTGCCAGCAGCCCCCGGACAGGCCTGGGGGAAAAACTGTTTTTT | CASSPRTGLGEKLFF
. | TRBJ1-3 | TRBV6-5 | TRBD1 | TGTGCCAGCCTTAGGGACAGCCGCTCTGGAAACACCATATATTTT | CASLRDSRSGNTIYF
few | TRBJ1-4 | TRBV7-9 | . | TGTGCCAGCAGCTTTCAGGGATCTAATGAAAAACTGTTTTTT | CASSFQGSNEKLFF
. | TRBJ1-2 | TRBV7-9 | . | TGTGCCAGCAGCCCTGGGGGGGGCTATGGCTACACCTTC | CASSPGGGYGYTF
. | TRBJ2-3 | TRBV28 | TRBD2 | TGTGCCAGCACCTCTGCGGGAGCGGTAGATACGCAGTATTTT | CASTSAGAVDTQYF
. | TRBJ2-7 | TRBV28 | . | TGTGCCAGCAGTTTCGGAGTCCCCTCCTACGAGCAGTACTTC | CASSFGVPSYEQYF
. | TRBJ1-6 | TRBV25-1 | . | TGTGCCAGCAGTGGGACCGGGATTATGAATTCACCCCTCCACTTT | CASSGTGIMNSPLHF
. | TRBJ1-2 | TRBV5-4 | . | TGTGCCAGCAGCAACGGACAAGGAGAGTACTATGGCTACACCTTC | CASSNGQGEYYGYTF
. | TRBJ2-7 | TRBV5-1 | TRBD1 | TGCCCCACCAGCAAACAACCCGCGACCCGGGACAGGGGGCGTGGGGGGGGCTCCTACGAGCAGTACTTC | CPTSKQPATRDRGRGGGSYEQYF
. | TRBJ2-1 | TRBV9 | TRBD2 | TGTGCCAGCAGCGTAGGGGGTAGCGGGAGGGAGCAGTTCTTC | CASSVGGSGREQFF
. | TRBJ2-2 | TRBV25-1 | . | TGTGCCAGCAGTGAGCACAGGGTGGGCGGGGAGCTGTTTTTT | CASSEHRVGGELFF
. | TRBJ1-1 | TRBV2 | . | TGTGCCAGCAGAGGACAGAGAAACACTGAAGCTTTCTTT | CASRGQRNTEAFF
. | TRBJ1-4 | TRBV23-1 | . | TGCGCCAGCAGTCAACCGGTGGGGAATACCCAGGGATGGAAGGAAAAACTGTTTTTT | CASSQPVGNTQGWKEKLFF
few | TRBJ2-7 | TRBV4-1 | . | TGCGCCAGCAGCCCAACCCCAGCTGCGGGCGAGCAGTACTTC | CASSPTPAAGEQYF
. | TRBJ1-1 | TRBV28 | TRBD1 | TGTGCCAGCAGTTCCCTTGGACAGGGGGATGGGGAAGCTTTCTTT | CASSSLGQGDGEAFF
. | TRBJ1-1 | TRBV4-3 | TRBD1 | TGCGCCAGCAGCCAAGATTTAGGGGGCCTCCACAACACTGAAGCTTTCTTT | CASSQDLGGLHNTEAFF
. | TRBJ1-5 | TRBV4-1 | . | TGCGCCAGCAGCCAAGATTCCGTAAATAATCAGCCCCAGCATTTT | CASSQDSVNNQPQHF
. | TRBJ2-6 | TRBV28 | . | TGTGCCAGCAGTTTCGGGGGTTCTGGGGCCAACGTCCTGACTTTC | CASSFGGSGANVLTF
. | TRBJ2-1 | TRBV18 | TRBD1 | TGTGCCAGCTCACCAAACGACAGGGTCTACAATGAGCAGTTCTTC | CASSPNDRVYNEQFF
. | TRBJ2-2 | TRBV5-1 | . | TGCGCCAGCAGCTTGGAAGCAGGGTTGGGGACCGGGGAGCTGTTTTTT | CASSLEAGLGTGELFF